This TCR beta chain was identified during a study of blood T cell repertoires in COVID-19. This clone was observed a handful of times. Using immunoSEQ multiplex PCR, the repertoire was profiled, and TCRdb retains in-frame clones only, with some absent. The sample includes fewer than 250,000 clones, roughly four fifths of them seen just once. V lost 11 bases to trimming and J lost 4 bases, with 18 bases between them. This CDR3 comprises 13 residues. In germline, CDR1 is SEHNR, CDR2 FQNEAQ (reference sequence). The J gene is TRBJ2-7, the V gene TRBV7-9; the D is unclear. Sequencing was performed on peripheral blood. The receptor was derived from a woman older than 75 with acute or convalescent COVID-19. CDR3 sequence reads: CACVRRRVYEQYF. The CDR3 DNA follows: TGTGCCTGCGTACGGAGACGGGTTTACGAGCAGTACTTC. Together with reference TRBV7-9 and TRBJ2-7, the CDR3 gives the full variable domain: DTGVSQNPRHKITKRGQNVTFRCDPISEHNRLYWYRQTLGQGPEFLTYFQNEAQLEKSRLLSDRFSAERPKGSFSTLEIQRTEQGDSAMYLCACVRRRVYEQYFGPGTRLTVT.